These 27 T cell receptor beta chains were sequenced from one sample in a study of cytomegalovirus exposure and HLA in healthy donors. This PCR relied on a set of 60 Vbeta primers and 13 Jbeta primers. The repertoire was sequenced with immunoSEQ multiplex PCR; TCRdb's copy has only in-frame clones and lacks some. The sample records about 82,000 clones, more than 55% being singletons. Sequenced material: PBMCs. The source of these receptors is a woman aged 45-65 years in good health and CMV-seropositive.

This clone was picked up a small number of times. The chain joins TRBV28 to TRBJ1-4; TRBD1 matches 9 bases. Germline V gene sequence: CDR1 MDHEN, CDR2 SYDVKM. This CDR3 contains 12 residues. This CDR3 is CATTGGGRKLFF. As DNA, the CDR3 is TGTGCAACAACAGGGGGCGGTCGGAAACTGTTTTTT.

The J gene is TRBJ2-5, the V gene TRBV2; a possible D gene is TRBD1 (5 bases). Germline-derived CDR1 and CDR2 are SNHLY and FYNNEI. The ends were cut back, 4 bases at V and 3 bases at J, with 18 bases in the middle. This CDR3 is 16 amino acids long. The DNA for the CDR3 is TGTGCCAGCAGTGTTGGTGGGGCGCTCAGGGAAGAGACCCAGTACTTC. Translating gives CASSVGGALREETQYF.

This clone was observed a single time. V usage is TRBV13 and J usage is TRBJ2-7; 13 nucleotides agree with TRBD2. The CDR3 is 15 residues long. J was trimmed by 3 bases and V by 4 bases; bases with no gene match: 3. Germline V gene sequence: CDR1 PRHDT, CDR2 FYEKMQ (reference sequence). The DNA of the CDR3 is TGTGCCAGCAGCTGGACTAGCGGGGGATACTACGAGCAGTACTTC. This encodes CASSWTSGGYYEQYF.

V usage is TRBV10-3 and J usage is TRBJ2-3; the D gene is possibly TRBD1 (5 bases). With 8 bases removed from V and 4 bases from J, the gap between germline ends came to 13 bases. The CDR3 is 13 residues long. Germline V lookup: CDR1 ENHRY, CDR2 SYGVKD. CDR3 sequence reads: CAIWGGGPDTQYF. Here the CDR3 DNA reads TGTGCCATCTGGGGCGGTGGCCCAGATACGCAGTATTTT.

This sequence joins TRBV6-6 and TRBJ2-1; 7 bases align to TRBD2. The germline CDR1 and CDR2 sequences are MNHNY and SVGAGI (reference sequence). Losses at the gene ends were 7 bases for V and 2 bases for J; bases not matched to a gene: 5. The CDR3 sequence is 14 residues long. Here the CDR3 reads CASKLGGTYNEQFF. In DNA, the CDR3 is TGTGCCAGCAAACTCGGGGGGACCTACAATGAGCAGTTCTTC.

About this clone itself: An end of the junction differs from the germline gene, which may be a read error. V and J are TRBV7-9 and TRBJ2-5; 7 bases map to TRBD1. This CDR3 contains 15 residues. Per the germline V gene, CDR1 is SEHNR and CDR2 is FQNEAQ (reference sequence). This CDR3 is CSSSLGVGGDETQYF. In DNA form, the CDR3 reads TGTTCCAGCAGCTTAGGTGTAGGGGGCGATGAGACCCAGTACTTC.

DNA of the CDR3: TGTGCCAGCAGTCCTTCGTCGGGCGGGAATGAGCAGTTCTTC. Its translation is CASSPSSGGNEQFF. J is TRBJ2-1 and V is TRBV7-2; maybe TRBD2 (5 bases). The CDR3 has 14 amino acids. Trimming took 6 bases from V and 7 from J, leaving 16 bases between them. Per the germline V gene, CDR1 is SGHTA and CDR2 is FQGNSA.

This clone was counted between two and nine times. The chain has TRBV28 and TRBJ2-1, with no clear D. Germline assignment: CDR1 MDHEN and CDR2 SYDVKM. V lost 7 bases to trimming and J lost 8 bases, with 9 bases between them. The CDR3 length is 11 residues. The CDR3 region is CASTLGDEQFF. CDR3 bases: TGTGCCAGCACTCTAGGCGATGAGCAGTTCTTC. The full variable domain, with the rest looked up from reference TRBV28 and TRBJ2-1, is DVKVTQSSRYLVKRTGEKVFLECVQDMDHENMFWYRQDPGLGLRLIYFSYDVKMKEKGDIPEGYSVSREKKERFSLILESASTNQTSMYLCASTLGDEQFFGPGTRLTVL.

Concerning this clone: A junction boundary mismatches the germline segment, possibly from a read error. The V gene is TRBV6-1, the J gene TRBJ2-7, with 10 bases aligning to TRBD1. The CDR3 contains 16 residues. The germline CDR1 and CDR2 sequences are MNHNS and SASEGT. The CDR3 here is CASREWGQGSSHEQYF. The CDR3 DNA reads TGTGCCAGCAGGGAATGGGGACAGGGGTCCTCCCACGAGCAGTACTTC.

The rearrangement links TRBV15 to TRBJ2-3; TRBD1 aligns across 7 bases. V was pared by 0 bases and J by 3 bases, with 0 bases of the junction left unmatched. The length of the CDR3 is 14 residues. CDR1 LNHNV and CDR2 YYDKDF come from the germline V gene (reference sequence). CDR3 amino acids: CATSRDRGTDTQYF. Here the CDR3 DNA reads TGTGCCACCAGCAGAGACAGGGGGACAGATACGCAGTATTTT.

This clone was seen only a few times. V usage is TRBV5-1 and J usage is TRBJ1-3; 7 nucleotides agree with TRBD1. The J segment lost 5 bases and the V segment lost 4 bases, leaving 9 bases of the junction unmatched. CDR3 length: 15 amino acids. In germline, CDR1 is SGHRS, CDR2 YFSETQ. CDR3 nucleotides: TGCGCCAGCAGCCCAGGCGGACAGGAGAGAAACACCATATATTTT. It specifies CASSPGGQERNTIYF.

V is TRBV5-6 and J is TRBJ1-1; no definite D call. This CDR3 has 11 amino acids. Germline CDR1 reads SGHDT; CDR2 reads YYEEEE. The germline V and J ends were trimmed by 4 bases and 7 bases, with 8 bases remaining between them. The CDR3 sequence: CASSLGVEAFF. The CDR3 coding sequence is TGTGCCAGCAGCCTCGGGGTTGAAGCTTTCTTT.

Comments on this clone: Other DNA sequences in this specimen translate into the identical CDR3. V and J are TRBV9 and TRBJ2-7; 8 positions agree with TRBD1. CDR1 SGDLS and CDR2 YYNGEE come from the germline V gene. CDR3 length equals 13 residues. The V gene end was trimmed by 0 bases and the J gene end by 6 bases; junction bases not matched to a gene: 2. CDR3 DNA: TGTGCCAGCAGCGTAGCCACAGGGGGCGAGCAGTACTTC. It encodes CASSVATGGEQYF.

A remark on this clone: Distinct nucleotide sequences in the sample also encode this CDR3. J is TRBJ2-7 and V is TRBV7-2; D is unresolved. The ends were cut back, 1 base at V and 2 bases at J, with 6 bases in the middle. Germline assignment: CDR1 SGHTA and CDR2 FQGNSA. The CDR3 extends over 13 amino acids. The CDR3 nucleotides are TGTGCCAGCAGCTTAGAACGGGCCTACGAGCAGTACTTC. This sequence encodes CASSLERAYEQYF.

This CDR3 is CASSYGLPNTGELFF. The CDR3 DNA is TGTGCCAGCAGTTACGGTCTACCGAACACCGGGGAGCTGTTTTTT. The V call is TRBV6-5, the J call TRBJ2-2; the D is unclear. The CDR3 runs to 15 residues. Germline V gene lookup returns CDR1 MNHEY and CDR2 SVGAGI. Trimming shortened V by 2 bases and J by 0 bases, and 7 bases separated the two germline ends.

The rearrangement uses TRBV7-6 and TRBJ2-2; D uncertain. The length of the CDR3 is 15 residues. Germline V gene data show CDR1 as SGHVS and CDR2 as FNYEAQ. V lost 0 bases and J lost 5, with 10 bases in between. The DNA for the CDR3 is TGTGCCAGCAGCTTAGCGGGCCCTCCGACCGGGGAGCTGTTTTTT. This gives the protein CASSLAGPPTGELFF.

This chain's CDR3 is CASSLQASSGNTIYF. The CDR3 DNA reads TGTGCCAGCAGTTTACAGGCCAGCTCTGGAAACACCATATATTTT. The genes are TRBV28 and TRBJ1-3; D is unresolved. Trimming pared 2 bases from V and 0 bases from J, leaving 8 bases between. Per germline, CDR1 MDHEN and CDR2 SYDVKM. CDR3 length: 15 amino acids.

The CDR3 sequence: CATAGQYNSPLHF. The CDR3 DNA follows: TGTGCCACGGCGGGACAGTATAATTCACCCCTCCACTTT. The chain is built from TRBV7-2 and TRBJ1-6, with TRBD1 identical over 7 bases. V dropped 10 bases and J dropped 4; count of bases not matched to a gene: 4. The CDR3 is 13 amino acids. The germline gives CDR1 SGHTA, CDR2 FQGNSA.

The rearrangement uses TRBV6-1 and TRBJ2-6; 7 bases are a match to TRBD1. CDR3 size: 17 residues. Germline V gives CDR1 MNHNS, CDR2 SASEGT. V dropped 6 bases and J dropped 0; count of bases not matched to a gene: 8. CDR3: CASRERQGRSGANVLTF. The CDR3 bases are TGTGCCAGCAGAGAAAGACAGGGCCGCTCTGGGGCCAACGTCCTGACTTTC.

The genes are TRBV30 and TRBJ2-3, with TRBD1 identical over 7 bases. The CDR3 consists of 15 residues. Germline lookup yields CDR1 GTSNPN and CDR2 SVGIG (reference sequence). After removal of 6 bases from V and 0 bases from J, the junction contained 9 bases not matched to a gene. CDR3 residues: CACGRDSSSTDTQYF. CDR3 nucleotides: TGTGCCTGCGGAAGGGACAGCTCAAGCACAGATACGCAGTATTTT.

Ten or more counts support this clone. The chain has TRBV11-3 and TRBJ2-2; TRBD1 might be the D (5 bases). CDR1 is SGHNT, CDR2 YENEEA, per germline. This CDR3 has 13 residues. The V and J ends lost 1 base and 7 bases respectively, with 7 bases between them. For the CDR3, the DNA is TGTGCCAGCAGCTTAGGGACAATCGGGGAGCTGTTTTTT. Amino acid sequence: CASSLGTIGELFF.

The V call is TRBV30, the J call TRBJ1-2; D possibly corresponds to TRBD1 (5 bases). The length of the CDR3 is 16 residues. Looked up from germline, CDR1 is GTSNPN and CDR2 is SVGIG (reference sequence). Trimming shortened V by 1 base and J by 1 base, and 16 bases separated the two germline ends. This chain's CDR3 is CAWSATIETDNYGYTF. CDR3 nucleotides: TGTGCCTGGAGTGCGACCATTGAGACAGATAACTATGGCTACACCTTC.

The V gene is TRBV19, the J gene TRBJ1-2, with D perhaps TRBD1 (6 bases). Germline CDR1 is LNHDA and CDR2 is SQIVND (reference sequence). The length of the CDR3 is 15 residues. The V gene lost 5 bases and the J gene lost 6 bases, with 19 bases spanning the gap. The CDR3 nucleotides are TGTGCCAGTAGTGGACAGCAGGGGAATCGGGATGGCTACACCTTC. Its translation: CASSGQQGNRDGYTF.

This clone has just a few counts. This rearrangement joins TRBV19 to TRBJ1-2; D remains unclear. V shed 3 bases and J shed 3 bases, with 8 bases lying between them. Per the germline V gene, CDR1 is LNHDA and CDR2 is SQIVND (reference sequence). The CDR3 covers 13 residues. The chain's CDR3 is CASSIEAYYGYTF. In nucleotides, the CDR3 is TGTGCCAGTAGTATTGAGGCGTACTATGGCTACACCTTC.

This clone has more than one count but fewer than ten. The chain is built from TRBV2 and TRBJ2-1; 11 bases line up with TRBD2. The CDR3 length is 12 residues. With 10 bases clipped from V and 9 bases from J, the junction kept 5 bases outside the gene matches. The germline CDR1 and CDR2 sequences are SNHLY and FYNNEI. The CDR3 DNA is TGTGCCACCGGACTAGCGGGTTCTGAGCAGTTCTTC. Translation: CATGLAGSEQFF.

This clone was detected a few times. CDR3 nucleotide sequence: TGTGCCAGCAGCCTAACGGGGATCAACTACGAGCAGTACTTC. Translated, it gives CASSLTGINYEQYF. The chain has TRBV7-9 and TRBJ2-7, with a tentative D call TRBD2 (5 bases). The length of the CDR3 is 14 residues. Germline CDR1 SEHNR, CDR2 FQNEAQ (reference sequence). Between the trimmed V and J ends, which lost 5 bases and 3 bases, there was a span of 14 bases.

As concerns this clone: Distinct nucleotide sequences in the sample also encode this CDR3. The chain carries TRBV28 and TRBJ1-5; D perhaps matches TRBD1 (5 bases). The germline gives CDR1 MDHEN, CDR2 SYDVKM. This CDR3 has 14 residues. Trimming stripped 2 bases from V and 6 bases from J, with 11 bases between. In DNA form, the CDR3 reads TGTGCCAGCAGTTTAGGTCAGGGCTCTCAGCCCCAGCATTTT. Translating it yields CASSLGQGSQPQHF.